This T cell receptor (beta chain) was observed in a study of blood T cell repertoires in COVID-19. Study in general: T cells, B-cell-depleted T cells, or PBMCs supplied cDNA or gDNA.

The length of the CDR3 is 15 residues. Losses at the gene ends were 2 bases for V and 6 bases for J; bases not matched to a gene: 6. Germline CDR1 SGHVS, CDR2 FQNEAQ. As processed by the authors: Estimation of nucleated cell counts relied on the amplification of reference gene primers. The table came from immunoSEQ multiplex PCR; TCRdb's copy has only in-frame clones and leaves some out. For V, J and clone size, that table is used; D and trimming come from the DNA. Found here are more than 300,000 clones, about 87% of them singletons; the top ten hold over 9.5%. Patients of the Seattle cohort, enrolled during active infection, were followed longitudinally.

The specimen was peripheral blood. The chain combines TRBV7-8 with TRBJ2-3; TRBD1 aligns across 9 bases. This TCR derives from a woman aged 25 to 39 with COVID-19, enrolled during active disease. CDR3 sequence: CASSLTGGLMDTQYF. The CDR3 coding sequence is TGTGCCAGCAGCTTAACAGGGGGCTTGATGGATACGCAGTATTTT.